Following are 26 T cell receptor beta chains from one sample sequenced in a study of metastatic and nonmetastatic thyroid tumors. There were no patients who had received any treatment before thyroid surgery. TCRdb re-called clones from the PCR reads using MiXCR. The sample yields about 10,000 clones, around 10% seen once. Sequenced input: blood. The receptors derive from a female donor with papillary thyroid cancer or a benign thyroid nodule (not recorded which). Some clones in this sample may be carry-over from other donors' samples.

This clone counts as medium-sized. This chain uses TRBV5-1 with TRBJ2-7; D remains unclear. The CDR3 runs 13 residues. The germline V gene has CDR1 SGHRS and CDR2 YFSETQ. V gave up 1 base and J gave up 3 bases, with 8 bases separating them. The CDR3 coding sequence is TGCGCCAGCAGCTTGATAGGTATCTACGAGCAGTACTTC. Protein sequence: CASSLIGIYEQYF.

This clone occurred many times. This chain links TRBV20-1 with TRBJ1-1; 7 bases are shared with TRBD1. The CDR3 consists of 12 residues. Germline CDR1 and CDR2: DFQATT and SNEGSKA (reference sequence). Trimming took 6 bases from V and 4 from J; bases not matched to a gene: 5. The CDR3 loop reads CSATRGATEAFF. In nucleotides, the CDR3 is TGCAGTGCGACCAGGGGGGCCACTGAAGCTTTCTTT.

This clone is labeled medium-sized. This chain joins TRBV12-5 and TRBJ2-3; D is ambiguous. The V gene lost 5 bases and the J gene lost 2 bases, with 5 bases spanning the gap. The length of the CDR3 is 12 residues. Germline V gives CDR1 LGHNT, CDR2 FRNRAP. CDR3 residues: CASGLLTDTQYF. In DNA, the CDR3 is TGTGCTAGTGGTCTACTCACAGATACGCAGTATTTT.

There are many counts of this clone. The chain combines TRBV5-1 with TRBJ1-4; maybe TRBD1 (5 bases). Deletions cut 3 bases from V and 8 bases from J, with 17 bases between. The CDR3 sequence is 15 residues long. Germline values: CDR1 SGHRS, CDR2 YFSETQ. The CDR3 is CASSSQAGLREKLFF. As DNA, the CDR3 is TGCGCCAGCAGCTCCCAGGCAGGGCTGAGGGAAAAACTGTTTTTT. Full variable domain (outside the CDR3, taken from reference TRBV5-1 and TRBJ1-4): KAGVTQTPRYLIKTRGQQVTLSCSPISGHRSVSWYQQTPGQGLQFLFEYFSETQRNKGNFPGRFSGRQFSNSRSEMNVSTLELGDSALYLCASSSQAGLREKLFFGSGTQLSVL.

By its share, this clone is medium-sized. The chain uses TRBV19 and TRBJ2-7; D is perhaps TRBD1 or TRBD2 (6 bases each). The length of the CDR3 is 15 residues. In germline, CDR1 is LNHDA, CDR2 SQIVND (reference sequence). Trimming took off 4 bases at V and 2 bases at J, with 15 bases between the two ends. CDR3 in DNA: TGTGCCAGTAGTAGGGGGGCAGGGATCACCTACGAGCAGTACTTC. Protein sequence: CASSRGAGITYEQYF.

This clone is classed as medium-sized. The chain couples TRBV6-1 to TRBJ1-5; perhaps TRBD1 as D (6 bases). V lost 5 bases and J lost 6, with 11 bases in between. This CDR3 comprises 13 residues. The germline CDR1 and CDR2 sequences are MNHNS and SASEGT. CDR3 nucleotide sequence: TGTGCCAGCAGTTTTGACAGGACTCAGCCCCAGCATTTT. Residues: CASSFDRTQPQHF.

At least ten counts were recorded for this clone. The rearrangement uses TRBV2 and TRBJ2-3; D is unresolved. V was cut by 6 bases and J by 1 base, with 11 bases left in between. Looked up from germline, CDR1 is SNHLY and CDR2 is FYNNEI. The CDR3 is 14 amino acids. CDR3 in DNA: TGTGCCAGCAGCCCTGAGGCGCGCACAGATACGCAGTATTTT. Protein sequence: CASSPEARTDTQYF.

This clone is deemed medium-sized. This sequence joins TRBV30 and TRBJ2-7; D is uncertain. The CDR3 spans 13 residues. The germline gives CDR1 GTSNPN, CDR2 SVGIG (reference sequence). Trimming took off 4 bases at V and 3 bases at J, with 13 bases between the two ends. CDR3 bases: TGTGCCTGGACTCTCGAGAGGAGCTACGAGCAGTACTTC. Its protein is CAWTLERSYEQYF. Based on the CDR3 plus reference TRBV30 and TRBJ2-7, the full variable domain is SQTIHQWPATLVQPVGSPLSLECTVEGTSNPNLYWYRQAAGRGLQLLFYSVGIGQISSEVPQNLSASRPQDRQFILSSKKLLLSDSGFYLCAWTLERSYEQYFGPGTRLTVT.

This clone has just a few counts. The CDR3 DNA follows: TGTGCCAGCAGTTTAGAGGCCCTACCGAACACTGAAGCTTTCTTT. This sequence encodes CASSLEALPNTEAFF. V usage is TRBV28 and J usage is TRBJ1-1, with D unresolved. Germline CDR1 MDHEN, CDR2 SYDVKM. The CDR3 runs 15 residues. Trimming took 2 bases from V and 1 from J, leaving 11 bases between them.

This clone was observed many times. The chain links TRBV27 to TRBJ2-3; TRBD2 agrees at 12 bases. Germline lookup yields CDR1 MNHEY and CDR2 SMNVEV (reference sequence). The CDR3 is 17 amino acids. The ends lost 7 bases at V and 5 bases at J; junction bases unmatched: 13. This CDR3 reads CASTQLGLAGGQDTQYF. DNA of the CDR3: TGTGCCAGCACCCAACTGGGGCTAGCGGGAGGGCAAGATACGCAGTATTTT.

In its sample, this clone was seen many times. This chain links TRBV5-1 with TRBJ2-5, with 8 bases matching TRBD2. The ends lost 4 bases at V and 2 bases at J; junction bases unmatched: 4. The CDR3 has 14 residues. Germline CDR1 is SGHRS and CDR2 is YFSETQ. This chain's CDR3 is CASSPGTSQETQYF. The DNA for the CDR3 is TGCGCCAGCAGCCCCGGGACTAGTCAAGAGACCCAGTACTTC.

Sample share makes this clone medium-sized. The chain joins TRBV6-1 to TRBJ1-3; D is ambiguous. The germline V gene has CDR1 MNHNS and CDR2 SASEGT. Between the trimmed V and J ends, which lost 6 bases and 4 bases, there was a span of 19 bases. CDR3 length equals 16 residues. The CDR3 DNA is TGTGCCAGCAGCCCCGACGGTGGGCAGTTAGGAAACACCATATATTTT. As protein: CASSPDGGQLGNTIYF.

In its sample, this clone was seen many times. This rearrangement joins TRBV7-9 to TRBJ2-7; TRBD1 matches at 8 bases. V lost 4 bases and J lost 7; bases outside the gene matches: 6. CDR1 is SEHNR and CDR2 is FQNEAQ in the germline V gene (reference sequence). This CDR3 spans 13 amino acids. The CDR3 loop is CASSSRGPEEQYF. CDR3 DNA sequence: TGTGCCAGCAGCTCCAGGGGGCCAGAAGAGCAGTACTTC.

This clone was counted many times. The genes are TRBV7-9 and TRBJ2-6, with a possible D match to TRBD2 (6 bases). CDR1 is SEHNR, CDR2 FQNEAQ, per germline (reference sequence). The V end lost 7 bases, the J end lost 4 bases, and 11 bases lay between the germline ends. There are 14 residues in the CDR3. The CDR3 DNA sequence: TGTGCCAGCATCTCAGGAGGGGGGGCCAACGTCCTGACTTTC. It encodes CASISGGGANVLTF.

This clone appeared many times. The CDR3 here is CASSLMDRGDTQYF. Here the CDR3 DNA reads TGCGCCAGCAGCTTAATGGACAGGGGAGATACGCAGTATTTT. This rearrangement joins TRBV5-1 to TRBJ2-3; 9 nucleotides line up with TRBD1. The trim removed 2 bases at V and 5 bases at J, leaving 3 bases unmatched. Germline assignment: CDR1 SGHRS and CDR2 YFSETQ. CDR3 length equals 14 residues.

This clone was seen many times. The chain recombines TRBV3-1 with TRBJ2-3; TRBD2 agrees at 13 bases. Germline V lookup: CDR1 LGHDT, CDR2 YNNKEL (reference sequence). V lost 3 bases to trimming and J lost 3 bases; unmatched junction nucleotides: 0. This CDR3 comprises 15 residues. CDR3 sequence: CASSQTSGRTDTQYF. For the CDR3, the DNA is TGTGCCAGCAGCCAGACTAGCGGGAGGACAGATACGCAGTATTTT.

Ten or more counts support this clone. This chain's CDR3 is CASSTGGSYNEQFF. CDR3 in DNA: TGTGCCAGCAGTACGGGGGGCTCCTACAATGAGCAGTTCTTC. The chain has TRBV27 and TRBJ2-1; 7 nucleotides align to TRBD2. The CDR3 loop spans 14 amino acids. Germline CDR1 reads MNHEY; CDR2 reads SMNVEV (reference sequence). Trimming removed 5 bases from V and 0 bases from J; junction bases left unmatched: 1.

The table lists this clone with many counts. The chain recombines TRBV20-1 with TRBJ1-6; possibly TRBD1 for D (6 bases). This CDR3 region has 13 residues. Germline V gene data show CDR1 as DFQATT and CDR2 as SNEGSKA (reference sequence). Trimming stripped 5 bases from V and 9 bases from J, with 14 bases between. The CDR3 loop is CSAGQTWGSPLHF. For the CDR3, the DNA is TGCAGTGCTGGACAGACGTGGGGTTCACCCCTCCACTTT.

The V call is TRBV30, the J call TRBJ1-2; D possibly corresponds to TRBD1 (5 bases). The CDR3 is made up of 12 amino acids. Looked up from germline, CDR1 is GTSNPN and CDR2 is SVGIG (reference sequence). V gave up 3 bases and J gave up 6 bases, with 11 bases separating them. DNA of the CDR3: TGTGCCTGGAGGAGACAGCGGGATGGCTACACCTTC. Translating gives CAWRRQRDGYTF.

This clone was found many times. This chain joins TRBV6-5 and TRBJ1-2; no clear D gene. Germline V gives CDR1 MNHEY, CDR2 SVGAGI. Trimming took off 4 bases at V and 7 bases at J, with 13 bases between the two ends. The CDR3 spans 13 residues. The CDR3, as DNA: TGTGCCAGCAGTTCCCCCCCCCCCCGTGGCTACACCTTC. This encodes CASSSPPPRGYTF.

In its sample, this clone ranks as medium-sized. V and J are TRBV6-1 and TRBJ2-1; 12 nucleotides align to TRBD1. V gave up 7 bases and J gave up 8 bases; unmatched junction bases: 9. There are 15 residues in the CDR3. The V gene's germline CDR1 is MNHNS and CDR2 SASEGT. For the CDR3, the DNA is TGTGCCAGCAAATTGGGACAGGGGGCCTTGTATGAGCAGTTCTTC. Its protein is CASKLGQGALYEQFF.

This clone is labeled as medium-sized. The chain couples TRBV3-1 to TRBJ1-2; 7 bases are shared with TRBD1. The J segment lost 6 bases and the V segment lost 3 bases, leaving 4 bases of the junction unmatched. The germline CDR1 and CDR2 sequences are LGHDT and YNNKEL (reference sequence). The CDR3 consists of 13 residues. The CDR3 reads CASSHPQGDGYTF. CDR3 bases: TGTGCCAGCAGCCACCCCCAGGGGGATGGCTACACCTTC.

The table lists this clone with many counts. Being one base from a much bigger clone, this may be a read error. The final CDR3 position lacks the conserved phenylalanine or tryptophan, pointing to a likely read error. The V gene is TRBV6-6, the J gene TRBJ1-2, with D possibly matching TRBD1 (6 bases). Trimming cost V 2 bases and J 2 bases, with 15 bases left between them. Germline values: CDR1 MNHNY, CDR2 SVGAGI (reference sequence). This CDR3 spans 16 amino acids. The CDR3 loop is CASSYAGGSGNYGYTL. CDR3 nucleotides: TGTGCCAGCAGTTACGCGGGGGGCTCAGGAAACTATGGCTACACCCTC.

The chain has TRBV18 and TRBJ1-5; no clear D gene. The CDR3 runs to 14 residues. Germline V gene data show CDR1 as KGHSH and CDR2 as LQKENI. Trimming stripped 5 bases from V and 5 bases from J, with 13 bases between. This chain's CDR3 is CASSGGLKDQPQHF. The CDR3 DNA follows: TGTGCCAGCTCAGGCGGACTGAAAGATCAGCCCCAGCATTTT.

This clone ranks as medium-sized. The chain couples TRBV7-2 to TRBJ2-7; D unclear. The V and J ends lost 5 bases and 5 bases respectively, with 13 bases between them. CDR3 length: 13 amino acids. From germline, CDR1 is SGHTA and CDR2 FQGNSA. The CDR3 region is CASSVVVGDEQYF. In DNA, the CDR3 is TGTGCCAGCAGCGTCGTGGTTGGGGACGAGCAGTACTTC. Together with reference TRBV7-2 and TRBJ2-7, the CDR3 gives the full variable domain: GAGVSQSPSNKVTEKGKDVELRCDPISGHTALYWYRQSLGQGLEFLIYFQGNSAPDKSGLPSDRFSAERTGGSVSTLTIQRTQQEDSAVYLCASSVVVGDEQYFGPGTRLTVT.

By its share, this clone is medium-sized. V and J are TRBV6-5 and TRBJ1-5; TRBD1 is a possible D gene (6 bases). The CDR3 has 17 amino acids. In germline, CDR1 is MNHEY, CDR2 SVGAGI. The V gene lost 6 bases and the J gene lost 2 bases, with 20 bases spanning the gap. CDR3 sequence: CASRRGSGGLGNQPQHF. CDR3 in DNA: TGTGCCAGCAGACGCGGGTCGGGGGGGCTGGGCAATCAGCCCCAGCATTTT.